The 31 T cell receptor beta chains below were found in one sample sequenced in a study of blood T cell repertoires in COVID-19. The data were produced by immunoSEQ multiplex PCR, yet TCRdb's version contains in-frame clones alone and is incomplete. The table has about 260,000 clones, around 80% seen once. Sequences were obtained from PBMCs or T cells enriched from blood (not recorded which). The source is a man aged 25-40 years with acute COVID-19.

The rearrangement uses TRBV5-1 and TRBJ2-7; 8 bases are shared with TRBD1. Germline V gene sequence: CDR1 SGHRS, CDR2 YFSETQ. The CDR3 loop spans 15 amino acids. CDR3 region: CASSLAQGQGSQQYV. The CDR3 DNA follows: TGTGCCAGCAGCTTGGCCCAAGGACAGGGCTCCCAGCAGTACGTC.

The chain is built from TRBV19 and TRBJ1-1; D might be TRBD1 (5 bases). CDR1 is LNHDA and CDR2 is SQIVND in the germline V gene (reference sequence). The CDR3 contains 14 residues. Trimming shortened V by 3 bases and J by 5 bases, and 13 bases separated the two germline ends. Written as DNA, the CDR3 is TGTGCCAGTAGTATTTTTCTGGGGGGGACTGAAGCTTTCTTT. Translation gives CASSIFLGGTEAFF.

The CDR3 bases are TGCGCCAGCAGTCAGCCTGACAGCTACAATGAGCAGTTCTTC. Translating gives CASSQPDSYNEQFF. The chain links TRBV23-1 to TRBJ2-1; the D gene is possibly TRBD1 (5 bases). TRBV23-1 is known as an ORF, though its function is uncertain. The CDR3 contains 14 residues. V was cut by 3 bases and J by 3 bases, with 9 bases left in between.

This chain uses TRBV4-1 with TRBJ1-3, with D possibly TRBD1 on 5 matching bases. This CDR3 contains 14 residues. The germline V gene has CDR1 MGHRA and CDR2 YSYEKL. V was trimmed by 3 bases and J by 7 bases, leaving 13 bases between them. This CDR3 reads CASSHPTQGNTIYF. CDR3 coding DNA: TGCGCCAGCAGCCACCCCACCCAGGGTAACACCATATATTTT.

Points on this clone: Germline is not matched at one junction end, which may reflect a read error. V usage is TRBV5-1 and J usage is TRBJ2-5; 14 nucleotides align to TRBD2. Germline CDR1 and CDR2: SGHRS and YFSETQ. The CDR3 totals 20 residues. The CDR3 sequence: CASSAEGGLTSGRVKETQYF. Written as DNA, the CDR3 is TGTGCCAGCAGCGCTGAAGGGGGACTGACTAGCGGGAGGGTTAAGGAGACCCAGTACTTC. Based on the CDR3 plus reference TRBV5-1 and TRBJ2-5, the full variable domain is KAGVTQTPRYLIKTRGQQVTLSCSPISGHRSVSWYQQTPGQGLQFLFEYFSETQRNKGNFPGRFSGRQFSNSRSEMNVSTLELGDSALYLCASSAEGGLTSGRVKETQYFGPGTRLLVL.

About this clone: The limits of the CDR3 on the DNA are not certain, so only TCRdb's listed CDR3 is given. This chain connects TRBV2 to TRBJ1-5; the D call in the table, TRBD1, was not verified against the DNA. The CDR3 is made up of 13 amino acids, end residues included. CDR1 is SNHLY, CDR2 FYNNEI, per germline. The CDR3 spells CASILDRNQPQHF.

The chain joins TRBV12-3 or TRBV12-4 to TRBJ2-5; D is unclear. V lost 0 bases and J lost 7, with 6 bases in between. The CDR3 totals 12 residues. CDR3 sequence (DNA): TGTGCCAGCAGTTTAGCCCGCGGGACCCAGTACTTC. Translating gives CASSLARGTQYF.

The gene calls are TRBV5-1 and TRBJ1-2; D may be TRBD1 (5 bases). V lost 3 bases and J 7 bases, leaving 16 bases between the germline ends. Germline V gene lookup returns CDR1 SGHRS and CDR2 YFSETQ. There are 14 residues in the CDR3. CDR3: CASSSPGEAVGYTF. As DNA, the CDR3 is TGCGCCAGCAGCTCCCCGGGGGAGGCCGTTGGCTACACCTTC.

The rearrangement links TRBV9 to TRBJ2-1, with 12 bases aligning to TRBD2. Germline lookup yields CDR1 SGDLS and CDR2 YYNGEE. V lost 3 bases and J lost 6; bases outside the gene matches: 16. The CDR3 sequence is 19 residues long. The CDR3 coding sequence is TGTGCCAGCAGCGAGCCCCAATACAAACTAGCGGGGGGACCCAATGAGCAGTTCTTC. It encodes CASSEPQYKLAGGPNEQFF. The full variable domain, completed using reference TRBV9 and TRBJ2-1, is DSGVTQTPKHLITATGQRVTLRCSPRSGDLSVYWYQQSLDQGLQFLIQYYNGEERAKGNILERFSAQQFPDLHSELNLSSLELGDSALYFCASSEPQYKLAGGPNEQFFGPGTRLTVL.

CDR3 residues: CASSRSQGARNEKLFF. CDR3 in DNA: TGTGCCAGCAGCCGATCACAGGGGGCCCGTAATGAAAAACTGTTTTTT. J is TRBJ1-4 and V is TRBV3-1 (or the pseudogene TRBV3-2), with 9 bases matching TRBD1. The CDR3 is made up of 16 amino acids. The germline gives CDR1 LGHDT, CDR2 YNNKEL (reference sequence). Unmatched junction bases numbered 7, after V lost 4 bases and J lost 4 bases.

This chain uses TRBV25-1 with TRBJ2-2; perhaps TRBD2 as D (5 bases). Germline V lookup: CDR1 MGHDK, CDR2 SYGVNS. The CDR3 extends over 12 amino acids. V was clipped by 6 bases and J by 5 bases, with 7 bases between them. The CDR3 is CASRRGTGELFF. The CDR3 coding sequence is TGTGCCAGCAGGAGAGGGACCGGGGAGCTGTTTTTT.

This clone was recorded a few times. The V gene is TRBV6-4, the J gene TRBJ1-6; D gene unclear. V lost 5 bases and J 9 bases, leaving 14 bases between the germline ends. The length of the CDR3 is 14 residues. Germline V gene data show CDR1 as MRHNA and CDR2 as SNTAGT. The CDR3 spells CASSPGGHRSPLHF. CDR3 coding DNA: TGTGCCAGCAGTCCCGGCGGTCACCGTTCACCCCTCCACTTT.

The chain links TRBV3-1 (or the pseudogene TRBV3-2) to TRBJ1-4, with 9 bases matching TRBD1. J was trimmed by 5 bases and V by 4 bases; bases with no gene match: 17. The CDR3 loop spans 19 amino acids. CDR1 and CDR2 from the germline V gene are LGHDT and YNNKEL (reference sequence). The CDR3 sequence: CASSPQHTFYGTGNEKLFF. The CDR3 DNA reads as TGTGCCAGCAGCCCGCAACACACCTTCTATGGGACAGGGAATGAAAAACTGTTTTTT.

The chain combines TRBV27 with TRBJ1-1; TRBD1 is a possible D gene (6 bases). Per germline, CDR1 MNHEY and CDR2 SMNVEV (reference sequence). The CDR3 has 15 amino acids. Trimming removed 6 bases at V and 4 bases at J, with 18 bases between. The CDR3 spells CASSQTGTRGTEAFF. The CDR3 DNA follows: TGTGCCAGCAGCCAAACAGGGACGAGGGGCACTGAAGCTTTCTTT.

J is TRBJ2-2 and V is TRBV6-2 or TRBV6-3; possibly TRBD1 for D (7 bases). V was cut by 2 bases and J by 1 base, with 14 bases left in between. From germline, CDR1 is MNHEY and CDR2 SVGEGT. The CDR3 length is 17 residues. DNA for the CDR3: TGTGCCAGCAGTTACGGGGGGACAGCTCTGAACACCGGGGAGCTGTTTTTT. It translates to CASSYGGTALNTGELFF.

V usage is TRBV28 and J usage is TRBJ1-2, with TRBD1 matching over 7 bases. In germline, CDR1 is MDHEN, CDR2 SYDVKM. Germline trimming cut 3 bases from V and 7 bases from J; bases unmatched to any gene: 17. The CDR3 covers 17 residues. CDR3 coding DNA: TGTGCCAGCAGTTTGCCGTCGGCAGGGGGATTGTCTTCTGGCTACACCTTC. This sequence encodes CASSLPSAGGLSSGYTF.

V gene TRBV7-6 combines with J gene TRBJ2-1; 11 bases match TRBD2. This CDR3 is built from 15 residues. CDR1 and CDR2 from the germline V gene are SGHVS and FNYEAQ. The V and J ends lost 5 bases and 5 bases, in that order; junction bases with no gene match: 5. CDR3 loop: CASSIGTSGNNEQFF. CDR3 bases: TGTGCCAGCAGCATAGGGACTAGCGGAAACAATGAGCAGTTCTTC.

The chain has TRBV9 and TRBJ2-2; 11 nucleotides line up with TRBD2. This CDR3 has 16 residues. J gave up 1 base and V 4 bases, and 3 bases lay outside the gene matches. Germline V lookup: CDR1 SGDLS, CDR2 YYNGEE. The CDR3 loop reads CASSSSGGRNTGELFF. The DNA of the CDR3 is TGTGCCAGCAGCTCTAGCGGGGGGCGGAACACCGGGGAGCTGTTTTTT.

The rearrangement joins TRBV4-1 to TRBJ1-2; 8 bases agree with TRBD1. There are 15 residues in the CDR3. The germline gives CDR1 MGHRA, CDR2 YSYEKL. Trimming at V came to 4 bases and at J to 4 bases, leaving 8 bases not matched to a gene. CDR3 loop: CASSLQGAEVYGYTF. The CDR3 DNA follows: TGCGCCAGCAGCCTCCAGGGGGCGGAGGTCTATGGCTACACCTTC.

The gene calls are TRBV9 and TRBJ2-3; TRBD2 matches at 11 bases. Germline V CDR1 and CDR2: SGDLS, YYNGEE. The CDR3 has 15 amino acids. The J segment lost 5 bases and the V segment lost 4 bases, leaving 6 bases of the junction unmatched. CDR3 sequence reads: CASSLSGGAEDTQYF. The CDR3 nucleotides read TGTGCCAGCAGCCTTAGCGGGGGGGCTGAAGATACGCAGTATTTT.

This clone was observed a single time. CDR3 coding DNA: TGTGCCAGCAGCGTAGAGGGACAGGGGACTAGAGCTTTCTTT. Protein product: CASSVEGQGTRAFF. This rearrangement joins TRBV9 to TRBJ1-1; 10 positions agree with TRBD1. V was clipped by 0 bases and J by 10 bases; unmatched bases: 6. Germline lookup yields CDR1 SGDLS and CDR2 YYNGEE. There are 14 residues in the CDR3.

This clone was picked up a small number of times. The chain uses TRBV29-1 and TRBJ1-1, with D unresolved. Deletions cut 4 bases from V and 5 bases from J, with 8 bases between. CDR3 length equals 11 residues. The V gene's germline CDR1 is SQVTM and CDR2 ANQGSEA. The CDR3 loop reads CSVASRTEAFF. The CDR3 DNA reads TGCAGCGTTGCTTCGCGGACTGAAGCTTTCTTT.

V is TRBV29-1 and J is TRBJ2-2, with TRBD2 identical over 9 bases. Germline CDR1 and CDR2: SQVTM and ANQGSEA. V trimming: 7 bases; J trimming: 7 bases; junction bases outside the gene matches: 7. This CDR3 has 13 amino acids. CDR3 nucleotide sequence: TGCAGCGCTGGCGGGAGGGGTAACGGGGAGCTGTTTTTT. It codes for CSAGGRGNGELFF.

V and J are TRBV5-4 and TRBJ1-2; D is ambiguous. The V end lost 0 bases, the J end lost 7 bases, and 10 bases lay between the germline ends. The CDR3 extends over 13 amino acids. The germline gives CDR1 SGHNT, CDR2 YYREEE (reference sequence). The CDR3 spells CASSLGQVGGYTF. The CDR3 nucleotides are TGTGCCAGCAGCTTGGGGCAGGTTGGTGGCTACACCTTC.

The chain has TRBV5-5 and TRBJ2-1; no reliable D call. The V gene's germline CDR1 is SGHKS and CDR2 YYEKEE (reference sequence). CDR3 length equals 14 residues. The V and J ends lost 2 bases and 2 bases respectively, with 8 bases between them. CDR3 loop: CASSLSEAYNEQFF. In DNA form, the CDR3 reads TGTGCCAGCAGCTTAAGCGAGGCCTACAATGAGCAGTTCTTC.

The chain recombines TRBV28 with TRBJ1-3; the D gene is possibly TRBD1 (6 bases). The CDR3 runs to 14 residues. Germline CDR1 and CDR2: MDHEN and SYDVKM. V lost 5 bases and J 4 bases, leaving 12 bases between the germline ends. CDR3 sequence (DNA): TGTGCCAGCAGTCCAGGGGTCGCAGGAAACACCATATATTTT. Its translation is CASSPGVAGNTIYF.

As regards this clone: One junction end does not reproduce the germline sequence, and a read error may be involved. The chain employs TRBV29-1 and TRBJ1-2; tentatively, D is TRBD1 (5 bases). CDR1 and CDR2 from the germline V gene are SQVTM and ANQGSEA. The CDR3 is 8 amino acids. The CDR3 DNA is TGCAGTGGAGGGGAGACAAATTTC. Translated: CSGGETNF.

The V call is TRBV6-5, the J call TRBJ2-1; maybe TRBD2 (5 bases). Trimming took off 8 bases at V and 8 bases at J, with 16 bases between the two ends. The CDR3 totals 13 residues. Germline V gene data show CDR1 as MNHEY and CDR2 as SVGAGI. The CDR3 DNA reads TGTGCCAGCCAGAGATTTGAGGGCTATGAGCAGTTCTTC. Amino acids: CASQRFEGYEQFF.

This chain connects TRBV15 to TRBJ1-5; 9 positions agree with TRBD1. The CDR3 consists of 15 residues. With 1 base clipped from V and 6 bases from J, the junction kept 4 bases outside the gene matches. Looked up from germline, CDR1 is LNHNV and CDR2 is YYDKDF (reference sequence). Here the CDR3 reads CATSRAGTGIQPQHF. The CDR3 DNA reads as TGTGCCACCAGCAGAGCCGGGACAGGGATTCAGCCCCAGCATTTT.

The chain is built from TRBV6-5 and TRBJ1-6; 7 bases align to TRBD1. V was pared by 4 bases and J by 7 bases, with 4 bases of the junction left unmatched. The CDR3 totals 14 residues. From germline, CDR1 is MNHEY and CDR2 SVGAGI. Here the CDR3 reads CASSFRDSNSPLHF. CDR3 DNA sequence: TGTGCCAGCAGTTTCCGGGACAGCAATTCACCCCTCCACTTT.

The rearrangement joins TRBV5-8 to TRBJ2-1, with D hard to call. Trimming removed 3 bases from V and 10 bases from J, with 11 bases in between. The V gene's germline CDR1 is SGHTS and CDR2 YDEGEE. CDR3 length equals 12 residues. In nucleotides, the CDR3 is TGTGCCAGCAGCTCCCCTTCGAGGGAGCAGTTCTTC. Translated, it gives CASSSPSREQFF.